This T cell receptor (beta chain) was observed in a study of chemoradiotherapy in HPV16-positive cancers. Method: immunoSEQ multiplex PCR; TCRdb's copy keeps in-frame clones and lacks some. This sample has about 2,800 clones; 75% to 85% occur once, and the top ten carry around 9%. This CDR3 has 13 amino acids. Germline V gene sequence: CDR1 SGHTA, CDR2 FQGTGA. V lost 5 bases and J lost 3, with 8 bases in between. Specimen: tumor tissue, collected from a patient who underwent chemoradiotherapy. This TCR was recovered from a human donor with HPV-associated anogenital cancer. This rearrangement joins TRBV7-3 to TRBJ1-5; D may be TRBD1 (6 bases). CDR3: CASSKGVNQPQHF. The CDR3, as DNA: TGTGCCAGCAGCAAGGGGGTCAATCAGCCCCAGCATTTT.